The clone carrying this T cell receptor (beta chain) was seen repeatedly, ten times or more. Its antigen is not identified. TCRdb fed the PCR reads into MiXCR, producing one record per CDR3 protein. The sample contains 250,000 to 400,000 distinct CDR3 sequences, 20% to 25% of which appear only once. These data originate in a study of molecular identifiers for immune sequencing clone quantification. Broader study findings: Beyond 20 RNA copies, clones held over 99% of effector molecules, compared with under 1% in naive cells.

Sequencing libraries of naive CD8 cells derived from around 20,000 to 1,000,000 sorted cells with 10%, 30% or 50% RNA. Naive CD8 T cells were sorted as CD8+CD4-CCR7+CD45RA+. The source material was naive CD8+ T cells from blood, with Jurkat cell RNA spiked in. Subset denoted: FACS-sorted CD8+CD4-CCR7+CD45RA+ naive T cells. The TCR originated in a human donor in good health. Some libraries in this study had Jurkat cell RNA spiked in.

CDR3 coding DNA: TGTGCCAGCAGCCCCGGGCTTACCGGGGAGCTGTTTTTT. It encodes CASSPGLTGELFF. This rearrangement joins TRBV3-1 to TRBJ2-2; D not resolved. V shed 4 bases and J shed 5 bases, with 8 bases lying between them. Germline V CDR1 and CDR2: LGHDT, YNNKEL (reference sequence). This CDR3 spans 13 amino acids.